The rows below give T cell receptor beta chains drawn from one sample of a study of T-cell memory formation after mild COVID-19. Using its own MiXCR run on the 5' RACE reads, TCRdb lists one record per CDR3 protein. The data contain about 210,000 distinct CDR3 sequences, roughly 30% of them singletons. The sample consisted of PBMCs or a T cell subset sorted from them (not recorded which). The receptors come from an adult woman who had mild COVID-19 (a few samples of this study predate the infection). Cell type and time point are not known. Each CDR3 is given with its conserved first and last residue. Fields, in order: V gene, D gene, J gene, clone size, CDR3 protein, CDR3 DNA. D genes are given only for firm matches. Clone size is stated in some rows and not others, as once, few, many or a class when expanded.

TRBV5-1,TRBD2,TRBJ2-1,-,CASSLRAGTSGGPYNEQFF,TGCGCCAGCAGCTTACGGGCCGGGACTAGCGGGGGCCCTTACAATGAGCAGTTCTTC
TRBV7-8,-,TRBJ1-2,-,CASSLQGRNDDGYTF,TGTGCCAGCAGCTTACAGGGGCGAAATGACGATGGCTACACCTTC
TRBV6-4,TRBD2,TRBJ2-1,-,CASSVDGGNYNEQFF,TGTGCCAGCAGTGTCGACGGGGGGAACTACAATGAGCAGTTCTTC
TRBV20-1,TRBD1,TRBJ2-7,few,CSVPQGYEQYF,TGCAGTGTCCCACAGGGGTACGAGCAGTACTTC
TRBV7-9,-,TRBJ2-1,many,CASRNSGPTNNEQFF,TGTGCCAGCAGGAATAGTGGACCCACCAACAATGAGCAGTTCTTC
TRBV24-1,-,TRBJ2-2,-,CATSDLYGSNTGELFF,TGTGCCACCAGTGATTTGTACGGATCGAACACCGGGGAGCTGTTTTTT
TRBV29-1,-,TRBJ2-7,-,CSVVGSLTIGEQYF,TGCAGCGTTGTGGGGAGTTTGACTATCGGCGAGCAGTACTTC
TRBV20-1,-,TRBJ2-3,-,CSGPDMADTQYF,TGCAGTGGCCCTGATATGGCGGATACGCAGTATTTT
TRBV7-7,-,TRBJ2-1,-,CASSEEVTGLGAPYNEQFF,TGTGCTAGCAGCGAGGAGGTTACGGGGTTAGGGGCTCCCTACAATGAGCAGTTCTTC
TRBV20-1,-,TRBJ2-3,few,CSARDVWAGETDTQYF,TGCAGTGCTAGAGATGTGTGGGCAGGGGAAACAGATACGCAGTATTTT
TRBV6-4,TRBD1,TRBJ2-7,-,CASADRGFSYEQYF,TGTGCCAGCGCGGACAGGGGGTTCTCCTACGAGCAGTACTTC
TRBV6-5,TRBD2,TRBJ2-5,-,CASSELAGGTKTQYF,TGTGCCAGCAGTGAGCTAGCGGGAGGTACGAAGACCCAGTACTTC
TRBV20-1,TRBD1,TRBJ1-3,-,CSARVTGDRNTIYF,TGCAGTGCTAGAGTGACAGGGGACAGAAACACCATATATTTT
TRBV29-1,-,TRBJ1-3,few,CSVGPIIETGDYDSGNTIYF,TGCAGCGTTGGCCCAATTATTGAAACTGGGGATTACGACTCTGGAAACACCATATATTTT
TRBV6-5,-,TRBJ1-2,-,CASSWRSGSYGYTF,TGTGCCAGCAGTTGGAGGTCGGGCTCGTATGGCTACACCTTC